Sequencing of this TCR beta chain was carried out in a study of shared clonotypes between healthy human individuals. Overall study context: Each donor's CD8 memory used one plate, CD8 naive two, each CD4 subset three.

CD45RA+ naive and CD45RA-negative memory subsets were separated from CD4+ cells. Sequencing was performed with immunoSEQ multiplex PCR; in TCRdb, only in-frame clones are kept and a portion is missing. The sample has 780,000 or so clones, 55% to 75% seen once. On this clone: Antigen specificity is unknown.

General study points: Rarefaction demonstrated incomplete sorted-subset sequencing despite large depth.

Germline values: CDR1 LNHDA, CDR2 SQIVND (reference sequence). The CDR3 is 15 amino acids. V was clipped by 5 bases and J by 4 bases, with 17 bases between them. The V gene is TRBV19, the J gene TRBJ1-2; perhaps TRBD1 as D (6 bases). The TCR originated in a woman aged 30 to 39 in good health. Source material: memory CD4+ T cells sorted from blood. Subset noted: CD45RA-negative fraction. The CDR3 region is CASSSFGWDTYGYTF. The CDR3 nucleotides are TGTGCCAGTAGTTCTTTTGGTTGGGACACCTATGGCTACACCTTC.